This T cell receptor beta chain was obtained from a study of T cell responses to AZD1222 COVID-19 vaccine (TCRdb year 2021). Regarding the complete study: Because spike-specific TCR depth and breadth did not differ between the two schedules, AZD1222 recipients who got a second dose at roughly 4 weeks were pooled with those who got a second dose at roughly 12 weeks. A total of under 250 trial participants underwent TCR sequencing, of whom 207 had received two doses of AZD1222 and about 26 had received two doses of the MenACWY control vaccine. Trial participants were enrolled into age subgroups of 18-55, 56-69 and 70-plus years, which contained about 150, 28 and 57 TCR-sequenced participants, respectively.

Paper-wide results and their limitations: Reportedly, almost half of the unique spike-specific TCRs recognized epitopes lying outside the regions that are mutated in the B.1.351 and B.1.1.7 variants. The vaccine-associated CD4 TCRs covered the entire spike protein, and the dominant responses fell in regions 160-218 and 743-854. Participants were mostly white British and included more females than males, and it was suggested by the authors that clonal diversity may have been underestimated. The 56-69-year group was small, and its depth increase did not reach significance, likely because of low power. Because no day 14 peak-response samples were available, repertoires were characterized only after the peak T cell response. A significant rise in spike-specific TCR breadth and depth was observed after two AZD1222 doses relative to day 0 and relative to MenACWY recipients. Conclusions about previously exposed vaccinees were limited because only six AZD1222 recipients were SARS-CoV-2 seropositive at baseline.

The CDR3 regions of human TCRbeta chains were subjected to immunosequencing. The published analysis was carried out like this. Repertoire TCRs were matched against a reference library of SARS-CoV-2-specific TCRs generated with the MIRA antigen-specificity platform. Breadth meant the fraction of unique TCRs that were SARS-CoV-2-associated, whereas depth meant the fraction of total T cells that were SARS-CoV-2-associated. Using the MIRA data, each spike-specific TCR was assigned both to the spike region to which the TCR was reactive and to a CD4 or CD8 class. Log10-transformed breadth and depth values were compared by one-way ANOVA with Sidak's multiple comparisons tests. The table comes from immuneACCESS by way of TCRdb, which keeps in-frame sequences with V and J called. Part of the clones is missing from these tables; in studies checked, under half for an unresolved V gene and the rest for unknown reasons. Clone size and the V and J calls come from that table; the DNA yielded D and trimming. The sample contains 150,000 to 200,000 clones, about 92% of them found a single time. The ten largest clones add up to around 2.5% of the sample.

The time point label here, explained by the study, means: baseline before first vaccination. Vaccinee samples came from UK trials COV001 and COV002, including a single-blind randomized controlled phase 2/3 trial of AZD1222 (ChAdOx1 nCoV-19) in healthy adults. For TCRbeta chain sequencing, PBMC samples were collected from trial participants at day 0 and at day 28 after the second dose. As encoded in the germline V gene, CDR1 is SQVTM while CDR2 is ANQGSEA. The CDR3 goes from the cysteine to the phenylalanine over 14 residues. CDR3 DNA is the only sequence kept; it has 42 bases, read in frame from the first base. Ends trimmed: V by 6 bases, J by 15 bases; bases unmatched to a gene: 14. In regard to this clone: Its antigen remains undetermined. Per-base qualities were not stored, and no clone one base away is much larger.

The sequencing here drew on peripheral blood, taken on day 0 of AZD1222 vaccination. This sequence was found in an adult in good health. The chain couples TRBV29-1 to TRBJ2-1, with TRBD2 matching 13 junction bases. DNA sequence: TGCAGCGTCGCCCCCCGACTAGCGGGGGGCCTAGGGTTCTTC. It is translated as CSVAPRLAGGLGFF.